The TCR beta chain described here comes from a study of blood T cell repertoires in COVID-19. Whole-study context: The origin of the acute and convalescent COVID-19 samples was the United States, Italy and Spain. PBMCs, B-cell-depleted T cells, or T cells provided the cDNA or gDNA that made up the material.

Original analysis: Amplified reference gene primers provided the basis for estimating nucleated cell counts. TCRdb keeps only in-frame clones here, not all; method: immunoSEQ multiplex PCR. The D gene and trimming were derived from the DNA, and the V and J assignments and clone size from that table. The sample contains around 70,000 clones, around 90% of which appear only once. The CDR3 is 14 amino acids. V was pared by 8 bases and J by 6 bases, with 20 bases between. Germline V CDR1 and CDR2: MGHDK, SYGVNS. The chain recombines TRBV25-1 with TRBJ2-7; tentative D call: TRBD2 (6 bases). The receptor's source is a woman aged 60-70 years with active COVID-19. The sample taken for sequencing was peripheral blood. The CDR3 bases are TGTGCCAGCGCCCCAGGGACTCTGCCCTTCGAGCAGTACTTC. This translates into CASAPGTLPFEQYF.